What follows are 18 T cell receptor beta chains derived from one specimen sequenced in a study of radiotherapy plus CTLA-4 blockade in lung cancer. Libraries were prepared by immunoSEQ multiplex PCR; TCRdb keeps only in-frame clonotypes and omits some of them. The data hold some 92,000 clones, with 82% observed a single time. The source material was peripheral blood, sampled from a patient treated with radiotherapy plus ipilimumab. These receptors originate from a human donor with non-small cell lung cancer who had a partial response to radiotherapy plus ipilimumab.

In its sample, this clone was seen a few times. The chain combines TRBV7-9 with TRBJ2-5, with D possibly matching TRBD1 (6 bases). The CDR3 has 13 residues. Germline CDR1 SEHNR, CDR2 FQNEAQ (reference sequence). Between the trimmed V and J ends, which lost 5 bases and 2 bases, there was a span of 9 bases. The CDR3 bases are TGTGCCAGCAGCCGTGGACAGCAAGAGACCCAGTACTTC. Residues: CASSRGQQETQYF.

This sequence joins TRBV7-9 and TRBJ2-5; 13 bases are a match to TRBD2. Trimming took 4 bases from V and 5 from J; bases not matched to a gene: 13. There are 18 residues in the CDR3. Germline lookup yields CDR1 SEHNR and CDR2 FQNEAQ (reference sequence). The CDR3 is CASSSGTSGNRVGETQYF. The CDR3 nucleotides read TGTGCCAGCAGCTCCGGGACTAGCGGGAATCGGGTGGGGGAGACCCAGTACTTC.

There are a few counts of this clone. The rearrangement uses TRBV5-4 and TRBJ2-3; TRBD1 matches at 8 bases. The V gene's germline CDR1 is SGHNT and CDR2 YYREEE (reference sequence). The CDR3 consists of 15 residues. J was trimmed by 5 bases and V by 4 bases; bases with no gene match: 9. CDR3: CASSAGQGMGDTQYF. The CDR3 nucleotides are TGTGCCAGCAGCGCCGGACAGGGTATGGGAGATACGCAGTATTTT.

The J gene is TRBJ1-2, the V gene TRBV19, with D perhaps TRBD1 (5 bases). Trimming removed 4 bases from V and 0 bases from J, with 15 bases in between. This CDR3 is built from 16 residues. Germline V gene sequence: CDR1 LNHDA, CDR2 SQIVND (reference sequence). CDR3 region: CASSKPGATANYGYTF. In nucleotides, the CDR3 is TGTGCCAGTAGTAAGCCTGGGGCTACTGCTAACTATGGCTACACCTTC.

This clone was detected only a few times. The chain combines TRBV11-3 with TRBJ2-7, with 9 bases aligning to TRBD1. Germline-derived CDR1 and CDR2 are SGHNT and YENEEA. This CDR3 has 15 residues. V lost 5 bases and J lost 5; bases outside the gene matches: 10. In nucleotides, the CDR3 is TGTGCCAGCAGCATTTCTGGACAGGGGAATGACGAGCAGTACTTC. Translated: CASSISGQGNDEQYF.

The chain uses TRBV27 and TRBJ1-3, with no clear D. Trimming removed 9 bases at V and 0 bases at J, with 12 bases between. The CDR3 extends over 14 amino acids. Per the germline V gene, CDR1 is MNHEY and CDR2 is SMNVEV (reference sequence). CDR3 sequence: CARGSGSSGNTIYF. Here the CDR3 DNA reads TGTGCCAGGGGCAGTGGGAGCTCTGGAAACACCATATATTTT.

This rearrangement joins TRBV10-2 to TRBJ2-2; TRBD1 matches at 8 bases. V shed 6 bases and J 4 bases; nucleotides not matched to a gene: 7. CDR1 WSHSY and CDR2 SAAADI come from the germline V gene. The CDR3 consists of 15 residues. The CDR3 DNA reads as TGCGCCAGCAGCGGACAGGGAAGAGCCACCGGGGAGCTGTTTTTT. Encoded protein: CASSGQGRATGELFF.

V and J are TRBV14 and TRBJ1-3; D gene unclear. Trimming removed 4 bases from V and 4 bases from J, with 5 bases in between. The CDR3 loop spans 12 amino acids. Germline CDR1 is SGHDN and CDR2 is FVKESK. CDR3 region: CASSRVGNTIYF. The CDR3 DNA is TGTGCCAGCAGCCGCGTAGGAAACACCATATATTTT.

The V and J genes are TRBV29-1 and TRBJ1-2; maybe TRBD1 (6 bases). The CDR3 is 18 residues long. V shed 0 bases and J shed 6 bases, with 26 bases lying between them. Germline values: CDR1 SQVTM, CDR2 ANQGSEA. The CDR3 nucleotides read TGCAGCGTTGAAGATCCCCCGCTGTGGGACACCTACCTACATGGCTACACCTTC. It yields the protein CSVEDPPLWDTYLHGYTF.

This chain joins TRBV11-3 and TRBJ2-2; 10 nucleotides match TRBD2. The V and J ends lost 5 bases and 4 bases, in that order; junction bases with no gene match: 4. CDR3 length: 15 amino acids. The germline V gene encodes CDR1 SGHNT and CDR2 YENEEA. The CDR3 nucleotides are TGTGCCAGCAGCGCCGGGACTAGCGTCACCGGGGAGCTGTTTTTT. Its protein is CASSAGTSVTGELFF.

The chain carries TRBV28 and TRBJ2-3, with 8 bases that match TRBD2. Trimming cost V 6 bases and J 3 bases; bases outside gene matches: 14. The CDR3 runs 17 residues. CDR1 and CDR2 (germline): MDHEN, SYDVKM. CDR3 nucleotides: TGTGCCAGCAGGAAAGGTGGGGCTAGCGGGCTTACAGATACGCAGTATTTT. Translating it yields CASRKGGASGLTDTQYF.

The rearrangement joins TRBV28 to TRBJ1-6; tentatively, D is TRBD1 (6 bases). V gave up 4 bases and J gave up 9 bases, with 13 bases separating them. This CDR3 has 14 amino acids. Germline V gene sequence: CDR1 MDHEN, CDR2 SYDVKM. The DNA for the CDR3 is TGTGCCAGCAGTTCAGGGGTATGGGCTTCACCCCTCCACTTT. Its protein product is CASSSGVWASPLHF.

This chain links TRBV18 with TRBJ1-1, with D perhaps TRBD1 (5 bases). The CDR3 extends over 14 amino acids. CDR1 is KGHSH, CDR2 LQKENI, per germline. V was shortened by 8 bases and J by 10 bases, with 23 bases between the two germline ends. The CDR3 protein is CASPPSPDISGAFF. The CDR3 region has the DNA TGTGCCAGCCCCCCATCCCCGGACATTTCCGGAGCTTTCTTT.

CDR3 in amino acids: CASSQAASGRDTQYF. In nucleotides, the CDR3 is TGTGCCAGCAGCCAAGCGGCTAGCGGGAGAGATACGCAGTATTTT. This chain connects TRBV7-6 to TRBJ2-3, with 10 bases that match TRBD2. V shed 5 bases, J shed 5 bases, and the junction held 7 bases outside the gene matches. The germline V gene has CDR1 SGHVS and CDR2 FNYEAQ. The CDR3 consists of 15 residues.

This clone has just one count. The chain links TRBV18 to TRBJ2-7, with 7 bases lining up with TRBD1. Per the germline V gene, CDR1 is KGHSH and CDR2 is LQKENI. V lost 1 base, J lost 7 bases, and 7 bases stayed unmatched. The CDR3 runs to 14 residues. CDR3 sequence: CASSPQGAHNEQYF. CDR3 sequence (DNA): TGTGCCAGCTCACCACAGGGGGCGCATAATGAGCAGTACTTC.

This sequence joins TRBV29-1 and TRBJ2-1, with 9 positions matching TRBD2. Germline CDR1 reads SQVTM; CDR2 reads ANQGSEA. The CDR3 runs to 15 residues. V lost 4 bases and J lost 0; bases outside the gene matches: 4. CDR3 loop: CSVAPREGSYNEQFF. DNA for the CDR3: TGCAGCGTTGCCCCGCGGGAGGGCTCCTACAATGAGCAGTTCTTC.

The J gene is TRBJ2-5, the V gene TRBV6-1, with a possible D match to TRBD1 (6 bases). Trimming pared 6 bases from V and 5 bases from J, leaving 13 bases between. The CDR3 length is 13 residues. Germline CDR1 MNHNS, CDR2 SASEGT. The chain's CDR3 is CASSQTGTETQYF. The CDR3 DNA follows: TGTGCCAGCAGCCAAACAGGGACGGAGACCCAGTACTTC.

This clone was observed once. The rearrangement uses TRBV27 and TRBJ2-7; D may be TRBD1 (5 bases). From germline, CDR1 is MNHEY and CDR2 SMNVEV (reference sequence). The V end lost 0 bases, the J end lost 0 bases, and 9 bases lay between the germline ends. The CDR3 contains 15 residues. The DNA for the CDR3 is TGTGCCAGCAGTTTATCGACAGCTTACTCCTACGAGCAGTACTTC. Residues: CASSLSTAYSYEQYF.